These 7 T cell receptor beta chains were sequenced from one sample in a study of OX40 agonist ivuxolimab in advanced cancers. Sequenced by immunoSEQ multiplex PCR; TCRdb stores in-frame clones only, minus some. The sample consists of approximately 40,000 clones, 80% to 90% of them appearing once. Here the sequenced sample was CD4+ or CD8+ T cells sorted from blood, taken in a trial of the OX40 agonist ivuxolimab. The receptors originated from an adult with an advanced solid tumor such as melanoma, head and neck, liver or kidney cancer.

Note on this clone: This sample also contains other DNA sequences that code for the same CDR3. The J gene is TRBJ1-2, the V gene TRBV15, with a possible D match to TRBD1 (5 bases). V lost 1 base, J lost 1 base, and 7 bases lay in between. The CDR3 runs to 14 residues. CDR1 and CDR2 from the germline V gene are LNHNV and YYDKDF (reference sequence). In DNA form, the CDR3 reads TGTGCCACCAGCAGAGGGGGCAATAACTATGGCTACACCTTC. It specifies CATSRGGNNYGYTF.

The chain joins TRBV6-5 to TRBJ2-3; possible D gene TRBD2, 5 bases. Trimming took off 2 bases at V and 2 bases at J, with 8 bases between the two ends. The CDR3 runs 14 residues. CDR1 is MNHEY, CDR2 SVGAGI, per germline. The CDR3 loop reads CASSYEGLTDTQYF. The CDR3 region has the DNA TGTGCCAGCAGTTACGAGGGCCTCACAGATACGCAGTATTTT.

The chain uses TRBV19 and TRBJ2-7, with D perhaps TRBD1 (5 bases). CDR1 and CDR2 from the germline V gene are LNHDA and SQIVND (reference sequence). The CDR3 runs to 14 residues. Trimming pared 9 bases from V and 6 bases from J, leaving 21 bases between. The CDR3 region has the DNA TGTGCCAGCTCGCGCCTCTTTACAGGTGGCGAGCAGTACTTC. This encodes CASSRLFTGGEQYF.

V is TRBV5-5 and J is TRBJ1-1; D remains unclear. The ends were cut back, 4 bases at V and 1 base at J, with 11 bases in the middle. The CDR3 contains 14 residues. Germline V lookup: CDR1 SGHKS, CDR2 YYEKEE (reference sequence). The CDR3 sequence: CASSVPRGNTEAFF. CDR3 nucleotide sequence: TGTGCCAGCAGCGTACCTAGAGGGAACACTGAAGCTTTCTTT.

The chain joins TRBV5-1 to TRBJ2-3; 7 bases map to TRBD2. The junction had 8 bases not matched to a gene; V was cut back by 5 bases and J by 2 bases. The CDR3 is 15 residues long. Germline CDR1 is SGHRS and CDR2 is YFSETQ. The CDR3 region is CASSGSGYLTDTQYF. CDR3 sequence (DNA): TGCGCCAGCAGTGGTAGCGGGTATCTCACAGATACGCAGTATTTT.

V gene TRBV6-5 combines with J gene TRBJ1-1, with D perhaps TRBD1 (6 bases). Germline CDR1 is MNHEY and CDR2 is SVGAGI. CDR3 size: 13 residues. The V end was cut by 4 bases, the J end by 5 bases, with 11 bases between. CDR3 residues: CASSLGRGTEAFF. The CDR3 DNA follows: TGTGCCAGCAGTTTGGGCAGGGGAACTGAAGCTTTCTTT.

The chain has TRBV27 and TRBJ1-5; 11 bases align to TRBD1. The V gene's germline CDR1 is MNHEY and CDR2 SMNVEV (reference sequence). CDR3 length: 14 residues. V shed 6 bases, J shed 7 bases, and the junction held 5 bases outside the gene matches. CDR3 coding DNA: TGTGCCAGCAGCTTGGACAGGGGGCGACAGCCCCAGCATTTT. This translates into CASSLDRGRQPQHF.